The 11 T cell receptor beta chains reported below all come from one sample, sequenced in a study of blood T cell repertoires in COVID-19. Measured with immunoSEQ multiplex PCR; TCRdb has only the in-frame clones, and not every one. The sample has 100,000 to 150,000 clones; around 86% are singletons. What was sequenced was peripheral blood. These receptors were obtained from a human donor in a cohort sampled during active COVID-19.

The chain joins TRBV28 to TRBJ2-3; TRBD2 agrees at 8 bases. The trim removed 6 bases at V and 4 bases at J, leaving 9 bases unmatched. The germline CDR1 and CDR2 sequences are MDHEN and SYDVKM. CDR3 length: 15 residues. The DNA for the CDR3 is TGTGCCAGCAGCCCCGCCGGGAGGGCCCCAGATACGCAGTATTTT. Translation gives CASSPAGRAPDTQYF. The full variable domain, in which reference TRBV28 and TRBJ2-3 provide the parts outside the CDR3, is DVKVTQSSRYLVKRTGEKVFLECVQDMDHENMFWYRQDPGLGLRLIYFSYDVKMKEKGDIPEGYSVSREKKERFSLILESASTNQTSMYLCASSPAGRAPDTQYFGPGTRLTVL.

The chain employs TRBV7-3 and TRBJ2-1, with D hard to call. V was pared by 2 bases and J by 4 bases, with 15 bases between. Germline V gene data show CDR1 as SGHTA and CDR2 as FQGTGA. The CDR3 is made up of 16 amino acids. The CDR3 here is CASSLLPFTGYNEQFF. DNA for the CDR3: TGTGCCAGCAGCTTACTCCCCTTTACGGGTTACAATGAGCAGTTCTTC.

This chain uses TRBV5-6 with TRBJ2-1; 9 positions match TRBD2. V was clipped by 1 base and J by 6 bases; unmatched bases: 8. CDR1 is SGHDT, CDR2 YYEEEE, per germline. There are 16 residues in the CDR3. CDR3 coding DNA: TGTGCCAGCAGCTTGAAGGGTAGCGGGAGAGGCAATGAGCAGTTCTTC. Protein sequence: CASSLKGSGRGNEQFF. The full variable domain, with the rest looked up from reference TRBV5-6 and TRBJ2-1, is DAGVTQSPTHLIKTRGQQVTLRCSPKSGHDTVSWYQQALGQGPQFIFQYYEEEERQRGNFPDRFSGHQFPNYSSELNVNALLLGDSALYLCASSLKGSGRGNEQFFGPGTRLTVL.

CDR3 DNA sequence: TGTGCCAGCCGACGGAGAAGCTCCTACAATGAGCAGTTCTTC. Its protein is CASRRRSSYNEQFF. The chain has TRBV11-2 and TRBJ2-1, with unresolved D. Germline V lookup: CDR1 SGHAT, CDR2 FQNNGV. Deletions cut 8 bases from V and 0 bases from J, with 11 bases between. This CDR3 is built from 14 residues.

The V and J genes are TRBV5-1 and TRBJ2-1; D is possibly TRBD2 (6 bases). The V gene's germline CDR1 is SGHRS and CDR2 YFSETQ. The CDR3 is 15 amino acids. Trimming shortened V by 3 bases and J by 3 bases, and 13 bases separated the two germline ends. The chain's CDR3 is CASSSDYRNYNEQFF. CDR3 DNA: TGCGCCAGCAGCTCGGACTACCGGAACTACAATGAGCAGTTCTTC.

This chain joins TRBV4-1 and TRBJ1-5, with 9 bases fitting TRBD1. Losses at the gene ends were 1 base for V and 7 bases for J; bases not matched to a gene: 5. The CDR3 sequence is 15 residues long. Germline CDR1 MGHRA, CDR2 YSYEKL. This CDR3 reads CASSQGDRVNQPQHF. In DNA, the CDR3 is TGCGCCAGCAGCCAAGGGGACAGGGTAAACCAGCCCCAGCATTTT.

This clone was detected only a few times. DNA for the CDR3: TGCGCCAGCAGCCAAGAGGACAGGAGCTCCTACGAGCAGTACTTC. Translating gives CASSQEDRSSYEQYF. The chain has TRBV4-1 and TRBJ2-7, with TRBD1 matching over 7 bases. Germline V gene sequence: CDR1 MGHRA, CDR2 YSYEKL. The CDR3 runs 15 residues. Losses at the gene ends were 0 bases for V and 0 bases for J; bases not matched to a gene: 2.

This clone appeared once. This chain joins TRBV19 and TRBJ2-1; no reliable D call. The V gene lost 4 bases and the J gene lost 6 bases, with 10 bases spanning the gap. There are 13 residues in the CDR3. Germline values: CDR1 LNHDA, CDR2 SQIVND (reference sequence). CDR3 loop: CASSTWQVNEQFF. CDR3 coding DNA: TGTGCCAGTAGTACGTGGCAGGTCAATGAGCAGTTCTTC.

To note about this clone: The junction and the germline gene differ at one end; a read error may be behind it. The genes are TRBV7-7 and TRBJ2-7; perhaps TRBD1 as D (6 bases). CDR1 is SSHAT, CDR2 FNYEAQ, per germline (reference sequence). The CDR3 is made up of 15 amino acids. In nucleotides, the CDR3 is TGTGCTAGCAGCTTAGGGGACATCCTCTCCTACGAGCAGTACTTC. Translating it yields CASSLGDILSYEQYF. Combining the CDR3 with reference TRBV7-7 and TRBJ2-7 gives the whole variable domain GAGVSQSPRYKVTKRGQDVTLRCDPISSHATLYWYQQALGQGPEFLTYFNYEAQPDKSGLPSDRFSAERPEGSISTLTIQRTEQRDSAMYRCASSLGDILSYEQYFGPGTRLTVT.

This clone was observed a handful of times. The rearrangement uses TRBV24-1 and TRBJ2-5; 7 bases fit TRBD1. The CDR3 is 15 residues long. Germline V gene sequence: CDR1 KGHDR, CDR2 SFDVKD. The ends lost 1 base at V and 4 bases at J; junction bases unmatched: 5. CDR3 sequence (DNA): TGTGCCACCAGTGATTTAAAGACAGGGCCAGAGACCCAGTACTTC. It encodes CATSDLKTGPETQYF.

V gene TRBV21-1 combines with J gene TRBJ2-7; the table's D call, TRBD1, was not checked against the DNA. TRBV21-1 is a documented pseudogene. The CDR3 extends over 17 amino acids. The CDR3 DNA follows: TGTGCCAGCACCCCCAGGGGACCTTGGCGGAGCTCCTACGAGCAGTACTTC. Protein product: CASTPRGPWRSSYEQYF.